These 21 T cell receptor beta chains were all obtained from the same sample, sequenced in a study of T cells in Graves' hyperthyroidism and ophthalmopathy. Researchers amplified the TCR beta CDR3 regions from RNA transcripts. HTBI primers were the set used in a first-round RT-PCR of the TCR CDR3. TCRdb used MiXCR to reprocess the multiplex PCR reads, holding one entry per CDR3 protein. The profile shows over 700,000 distinct CDR3 sequences, more than 30% of them singletons. Sequenced material: blood. The source is a man younger than 35 with Graves' hyperthyroidism.

For this clonotype: Without the conserved terminal phenylalanine or tryptophan, this CDR3 likely stems from a read error. This sequence joins TRBV5-1 and TRBJ1-2, with D perhaps matching TRBD1 (5 bases). This CDR3 region has 13 residues. CDR1 and CDR2 (germline): SGHRS, YFSETQ. V lost 0 bases, J lost 9 bases, and 12 bases lay in between. CDR3 coding DNA: TGCGCCAGCAGCTTGGTCGCCAGGGAAAGCTACACCCTC. Protein: CASSLVARESYTL.

This clonotype appeared many times. The chain has TRBV29-1 and TRBJ2-2; TRBD1 is a possible D gene (7 bases). There are 14 residues in the CDR3. Looked up from germline, CDR1 is SQVTM and CDR2 is ANQGSEA. Trimming removed 3 bases from V and 7 bases from J, with 15 bases in between. The CDR3 loop reads CSVDGPRGVGELFF. The CDR3 nucleotides are TGCAGCGTTGATGGGCCCAGGGGGGTCGGGGAGCTGTTTTTT.

On this clonotype: A junction end diverges from the germline sequence, so it may reflect a read error. V usage is TRBV7-9 and J usage is TRBJ2-5; the D is unclear. This CDR3 contains 13 residues. CDR1 SEHNR and CDR2 FQNEAQ come from the germline V gene (reference sequence). For the CDR3, the DNA is TGTGCCAGCAGCTTTGTAGTCCAAGAGGCCCAGTACTTC. Encoded protein: CASSFVVQEAQYF.

V usage is TRBV2 and J usage is TRBJ2-7, with D maybe TRBD2 (6 bases). There are 12 residues in the CDR3. Germline V CDR1 and CDR2: SNHLY, FYNNEI. V was pared by 2 bases and J by 6 bases, with 8 bases between. The CDR3 spells CASSEWGVEQYF. CDR3 in DNA: TGTGCCAGCAGTGAATGGGGGGTCGAGCAGTACTTC.

This chain uses TRBV5-6 with TRBJ2-7; no reliable D call. The V gene's germline CDR1 is SGHDT and CDR2 YYEEEE. The CDR3 totals 15 residues. V lost 2 bases and J 5 bases, leaving 17 bases between the germline ends. The CDR3 loop reads CASSFMRIRTHEQYF. The CDR3 DNA is TGTGCCAGCAGCTTCATGAGGATCAGAACCCACGAGCAGTACTTC.

Worth noting for this clonotype: An end of the junction does not agree with germline; a read error may underlie this. The chain recombines TRBV20-1 with TRBJ2-7; 9 nucleotides align to TRBD2. The CDR3 length is 15 residues. Germline loops: CDR1 DFQATT, CDR2 SNEGSKA (reference sequence). CDR3 amino acids: CSARTYSGSDDEQNF. DNA for the CDR3: TGCAGTGCTAGGACATATAGCGGGAGTGACGACGAGCAGAACTTC.

This clonotype appeared many times. The chain employs TRBV7-3 and TRBJ2-2; a possible D gene is TRBD2 (6 bases). Germline CDR1 SGHTA, CDR2 FQGTGA. The CDR3 is 15 residues long. V lost 5 bases to trimming and J lost 5 bases, with 15 bases between them. The CDR3 region has the DNA TGTGCCAGCAGCCTCGGCCCAGGGAGGACCGGGGAGCTGTTTTTT. Protein product: CASSLGPGRTGELFF.

This chain links TRBV2 with TRBJ2-6; D perhaps matches TRBD2 (5 bases). CDR1 SNHLY and CDR2 FYNNEI come from the germline V gene. Trimming took 8 bases from V and 0 from J, leaving 14 bases between them. The CDR3 is 16 residues long. CDR3 loop: CASLIASISGANVLTF. The DNA for the CDR3 is TGTGCCAGCCTAATCGCTAGCATCTCTGGGGCCAACGTCCTGACTTTC.

The rearrangement uses TRBV6-9 and TRBJ1-6; a possible D gene is TRBD1 (5 bases). The CDR3 is made up of 17 amino acids. Trimming cost V 5 bases and J 0 bases, with 14 bases left between them. Looked up from germline, CDR1 is MNHGY and CDR2 is SVAAGI. In nucleotides, the CDR3 is TGTGCCAGCAGTGAAGCGGGGACGAACTCCTATAATTCACCCCTCCACTTT. It translates to CASSEAGTNSYNSPLHF.

Many counts were recorded for this clonotype. V usage is TRBV9 and J usage is TRBJ1-1; 8 nucleotides line up with TRBD1. The CDR3 runs to 14 residues. Germline assignment: CDR1 SGDLS and CDR2 YYNGEE. V was pared by 1 base and J by 5 bases, with 4 bases of the junction left unmatched. The chain's CDR3 is CASSVSQGATEAFF. For the CDR3, the DNA is TGTGCCAGCAGCGTATCCCAGGGGGCGACTGAAGCTTTCTTT.

CDR3 in DNA: TGCGCCAGCAGCGCCGATCGGGACAGGGGGCTCGTTGGGGCCAACGTCCTGACTTTC. This sequence encodes CASSADRDRGLVGANVLTF. The chain joins TRBV5-1 to TRBJ2-6; 12 bases fit TRBD1. V shed 4 bases, J shed 3 bases, and the junction held 11 bases outside the gene matches. This CDR3 comprises 19 residues. Germline V lookup: CDR1 SGHRS, CDR2 YFSETQ.

The chain recombines TRBV2 with TRBJ2-7; 10 nucleotides line up with TRBD2. J gave up 1 base and V 8 bases, and 8 bases lay outside the gene matches. Germline-derived CDR1 and CDR2 are SNHLY and FYNNEI. The CDR3 extends over 15 amino acids. The CDR3 nucleotides are TGTGCCAGCTTGAAAGCGGGGGGGAAATCCTACGAGCAGTACTTC. Amino acid sequence: CASLKAGGKSYEQYF.

The V call is TRBV7-2, the J call TRBJ2-7, with D hard to call. Germline V gene sequence: CDR1 SGHTA, CDR2 FQGNSA. Between the trimmed V and J ends, which lost 6 bases and 4 bases, there was a span of 10 bases. The CDR3 has 12 amino acids. The CDR3 spells CASSLPEYEQYF. CDR3 bases: TGTGCCAGCAGTTTACCTGAATACGAGCAGTACTTC.

About this clonotype: A much larger clone is a single base away; this may be a read error. The genes are TRBV10-3 and TRBJ2-7; D possibly corresponds to TRBD1 (5 bases). The germline gives CDR1 ENHRY, CDR2 SYGVKD. CDR3 size: 13 residues. V gave up 2 bases and J gave up 8 bases, with 13 bases separating them. The CDR3 sequence is CAISEGAGPKQYF. Written as DNA, the CDR3 is TGTGCCATCAGTGAGGGGGCAGGTCCGAAGCAGTACTTC.

In this sample, this clonotype turned up many times. The V call is TRBV2, the J call TRBJ1-1; D call uncertain. CDR3 size: 13 residues. The germline V gene encodes CDR1 SNHLY and CDR2 FYNNEI. V was clipped by 8 bases and J by 0 bases, with 10 bases between them. CDR3 region: CASGSHMNTEAFF. Here the CDR3 DNA reads TGTGCCAGCGGAAGCCACATGAACACTGAAGCTTTCTTT.

This clonotype has a count of ten or more. The rearrangement joins TRBV19 to TRBJ1-1; 8 positions agree with TRBD1. V lost 9 bases, J lost 9 bases, and 6 bases stayed unmatched. This CDR3 is 11 amino acids long. CDR1 is LNHDA, CDR2 SQIVND, per germline (reference sequence). The CDR3 DNA reads as TGTGCCAGGAAGACAGGGGCGAAAGCTTTCTTT. Translation: CARKTGAKAFF.

The chain recombines TRBV12-3 or TRBV12-4 with TRBJ2-7; 7 bases align to TRBD1. With 4 bases clipped from V and 9 bases from J, the junction kept 12 bases outside the gene matches. The CDR3 covers 14 residues. The CDR3 nucleotides are TGTGCCAGCAGTTCCCGACAGGGCTTGGACGGGCAGTACTTC. Translated, it gives CASSSRQGLDGQYF.

This clonotype was detected only a few times. The gene calls are TRBV12-3 or TRBV12-4 and TRBJ2-7; 9 bases are a match to TRBD1. This CDR3 comprises 15 residues. J gave up 4 bases and V 3 bases, and 7 bases lay outside the gene matches. CDR3 in DNA: TGTGCCAGCAGTTTCATAGGGACAGGGATATACGAGCAGTACTTC. Translating gives CASSFIGTGIYEQYF.

This clonotype has just a few counts. The genes are TRBV14 and TRBJ1-1; D remains ambiguous. The CDR3 has 14 amino acids. The V gene lost 0 bases and the J gene lost 4 bases, with 9 bases spanning the gap. In germline, CDR1 is SGHDN, CDR2 FVKESK. This chain's CDR3 is CASSQEGRATEAFF. In DNA, the CDR3 is TGTGCCAGCAGCCAAGAAGGAAGGGCCACTGAAGCTTTCTTT.

V usage is TRBV7-2 and J usage is TRBJ2-7; the match to TRBD2 covers 12 bases. Germline V lookup: CDR1 SGHTA, CDR2 FQGNSA. The V segment lost 5 bases and the J segment 2 bases; nucleotides outside the gene matches: 13. The CDR3 covers 18 residues. The CDR3 DNA sequence: TGTGCCAGCAGCGGCCCGAGCGGACTAGCGGGGTCGCCCTACGAGCAGTACTTC. This sequence encodes CASSGPSGLAGSPYEQYF.

The chain carries TRBV2 and TRBJ2-5; TRBD1 aligns across 8 bases. V dropped 3 bases and J dropped 11; count of bases not matched to a gene: 11. CDR3 length equals 14 residues. In germline, CDR1 is SNHLY, CDR2 FYNNEI. The CDR3 spells CASSETGVLREQYF. Written as DNA, the CDR3 is TGTGCCAGCAGTGAGACAGGGGTCCTAAGAGAGCAGTACTTC.